The following is a TCR beta chain sequence with its context. This clone was detected a few times. The antigen it recognizes is unknown. No qualities accompany the bases; no much larger clone lies one base away. The immunoSEQ Assay, a bias-controlled multiplex PCR, was used to amplify TCRbeta CDR3 regions from genomic DNA. From the authors' description of their analysis: The number of nucleated cells in each sample was estimated by amplification of reference gene primers within the assay. To quantify the absolute abundance of each unique TCRbeta CDR3 rearrangement, sequence reads were collapsed and filtered. For each sample, productive Simpson clonality was calculated as the square root of Simpson's diversity index over productive rearrangements. TCRdb took over this immuneACCESS table, retaining in-frame rearrangements with V and J assigned. Such tables are incomplete; in checked studies, under half of the missing clones stem from an unresolved V gene, and the remainder is unexplained. V and J calls and clone size come straight from that table; D and trimming were deduced from the DNA. For this sample the table gives approximately 670,000 clones, of which around 90% were detected only once. Roughly 0.25% of the sample belongs to the ten largest clones.

This sample was included in a study of blood T cell repertoires in COVID-19 (TCRdb year 2020). About the study as a whole: Collaborator samples came from the United States, Italy and Spain and covered acute and convalescent phases of COVID-19. Samples were obtained from the ongoing ImmuneRACE study (first 160 participants) and from 1,000 to 1,500 subjects provided by 6 global collaborators. The sample metadata nearly always contained a de-identified subject ID, COVID-19 status, age in years and sex. Deeply sampled blood TCRbeta repertoires from subjects exposed to, actively infected with, or recovered from COVID-19 were included in the dataset. Where available, HLA class I and class II types were obtained from metadata supplied by the sample provider rather than from assay-based typing. The repertoires were released in a freely available public database meant as a resource for research on the immune response to SARS-CoV-2. The prospective study material was composed of cDNA or gDNA derived from T cells, B-cell-depleted T cells, or PBMCs.

Whole blood was collected in K2EDTA tubes by collaborating institutions according to the institutions' own protocols. For TCRbeta analysis, collaborators shipped samples as frozen whole blood, isolated PBMCs, or DNA extracted from either of those sample types. The cysteine opens and the phenylalanine closes a CDR3 of 14 amino acids. The retained sequence is limited to the CDR3, 42 bases, with the frame set at the first base. Overall study outcomes, separate from this receptor: The quantity of clinical and demographic metadata differed by source and by participant and was supplied without curation.

The source of this sequence is a woman aged 18-29 years with acute or convalescent COVID-19. Recombination joined TRBV21-1 with TRBJ1-1; TRBD1, the table's D call, was not compared with the DNA. TRBV21-1 is tagged as a pseudogene. The specimen sequenced was peripheral blood. The DNA sequence follows: TGTGCCAGCAGCAAGTACAGGGCGGGCACTGAAGCTTTCTTT. It translates to CASSKYRAGTEAFF.